One and the same sample provided the 28 T cell receptor beta chains below, sequenced in a study of CXCR3-negative and CXCR3-positive naive CD8 T cells (dated by TCRdb to the late 2010s). Findings and caveats that apply to the study as a whole: TRB CDR3s from CXCR3-positive naive cells showed higher hydrophobicity (lower Kidera factor 4), lower energy, and higher strength and volume indices than CXCR3-negative naive cells.

Data came from a NextSeq 550. The Human TCR Profiling Kit (MiLaboratory) was used to make UMI-labeled 5' RACE TRB cDNA libraries. Through TCRdb reprocessing, the reads give one entry per CDR3 protein sequence; DNA is omitted. This specimen's table enumerates over 55,000 distinct CDR3 sequences. The top ten clones comprise around 5% of the sample. Antigen specificity for these receptors is unknown. The source material was naive CXCR3+ CD8+ T cells from blood. The sample's cell subset or site label is to be understood as: CD45RO-CCR7+CD27+CD95- naive CD8+ T cells expressing CXCR3 (TNR3+). All receptors come from a human donor in good health. Some clones in this sample may be carry-over from other donors' samples.

The chain uses TRBV7-9 and TRBJ1-2. Germline CDR1 reads SEHNR; CDR2 reads FQNEAQ (reference sequence). This CDR3 contains 11 residues. This CDR3 reads CASSSHYGYTF.

This chain uses TRBV5-1 with TRBJ2-7; the TCRdb D gene call, TRBD2, has no DNA to confirm it. This CDR3 has 16 amino acids. Germline loops: CDR1 SGHRS, CDR2 YFSETQ. The CDR3 is CASSERSTSGIYEQYF.

The chain couples TRBV27 to TRBJ1-1; with no DNA, the TCRdb D assignment of TRBD1 cannot be verified. Per the germline V gene, CDR1 is MNHEY and CDR2 is SMNVEV (reference sequence). The CDR3 covers 14 residues. The CDR3 reads CASSPPGFGTEAFF.

The chain uses TRBV19 and TRBJ1-1; TCRdb outputs TRBD1, but without DNA this stays unchecked. The V gene's germline CDR1 is LNHDA and CDR2 SQIVND (reference sequence). The CDR3 loop spans 14 amino acids. The CDR3 sequence: CASSIGQTVTEAFF.

The rearrangement uses TRBV6-2 or TRBV6-3 and TRBJ2-1; the TCRdb call, TRBD2, lacks DNA for checking. The CDR3 is 16 residues long. Germline V lookup: CDR1 MNHEY, CDR2 SVGEGT. This CDR3 reads CASSYSSSGGGNEQFF.

This sequence joins TRBV13 and TRBJ2-5; TCRdb's D call, TRBD1, is unchecked because there is no DNA. Germline V gene lookup returns CDR1 PRHDT and CDR2 FYEKMQ (reference sequence). The CDR3 totals 16 residues. This CDR3 is CASSSPAQGIEETQYF.

The chain joins TRBV2 to TRBJ2-7. Germline CDR1 and CDR2: SNHLY and FYNNEI. This CDR3 region has 11 residues. CDR3 amino acids: CASSESHEQYF.

The chain recombines TRBV11-3 with TRBJ2-2. Germline values: CDR1 SGHNT, CDR2 YENEEA. This CDR3 has 12 amino acids. Here the CDR3 reads CASSLVHGELFF. The complete variable domain, with remaining parts taken from reference TRBV11-3 and TRBJ2-2, reads EAGVVQSPRYKIIEKKQPVAFWCNPISGHNTLYWYLQNLGQGPELLIRYENEEAVDDSQLPKDRFSAERLKGVDSTLKIQPAELGDSAVYLCASSLVHGELFFGEGSRLTVL.

This chain joins TRBV10-3 and TRBJ1-3. Per the germline V gene, CDR1 is ENHRY and CDR2 is SYGVKD. The CDR3 length is 15 residues. CDR3 loop: CAISERGSSGNTIYF.

The chain is built from TRBV12-3 or TRBV12-4 and TRBJ2-3. This CDR3 comprises 13 residues. CDR3 loop: CASSELAADTQYF.

The chain joins TRBV7-7 to TRBJ2-1; TCRdb outputs TRBD2, but without DNA this stays unchecked. Germline values: CDR1 SSHAT, CDR2 FNYEAQ (reference sequence). This CDR3 is built from 17 residues. The CDR3 sequence is CASSLAGPESSYNEQFF.

V is TRBV9 and J is TRBJ2-7; the TRBD1 assignment by TCRdb is unverifiable without DNA. The CDR3 runs 14 residues. In germline, CDR1 is SGDLS, CDR2 YYNGEE. The CDR3 loop reads CASSVGRGGYEQYF.

The gene calls are TRBV4-1 and TRBJ1-1; TCRdb's assignment of TRBD1 cannot be checked, as there is no DNA. Per the germline V gene, CDR1 is MGHRA and CDR2 is YSYEKL. The length of the CDR3 is 14 residues. CDR3 region: CASSQGDRATEAFF.

This rearrangement joins TRBV28 to TRBJ1-2; TCRdb outputs TRBD1, but without DNA this stays unchecked. The CDR3 is made up of 17 amino acids. CDR1 and CDR2 from the germline V gene are MDHEN and SYDVKM. The CDR3 sequence is CASSPVAGDTITYGYTF.

The chain links TRBV20-1 to TRBJ2-1. Germline loops: CDR1 DFQATT, CDR2 SNEGSKA (reference sequence). This CDR3 comprises 15 residues. The CDR3 protein is CSVSSVEQPYNEQFF.

The chain combines TRBV6-5 with TRBJ2-7; TCRdb's D call of TRBD1 is untestable without DNA. The germline gives CDR1 MNHEY, CDR2 SVGAGI. The length of the CDR3 is 14 residues. The CDR3 here is CASSYLDPGGEQYF.

Measured by frequency, this clonotype is medium-sized (0.01 to 0.1%). The J gene is TRBJ2-2, the V gene TRBV3-1; TCRdb's D call of TRBD1 is untestable without DNA. Germline CDR1 and CDR2: LGHDT and YNNKEL (reference sequence). The CDR3 consists of 16 residues. CDR3 amino acids: CASSQEGGPSTGELFF.

The V and J genes are TRBV27 and TRBJ1-1. The CDR3 contains 16 residues. Germline assignment: CDR1 MNHEY and CDR2 SMNVEV (reference sequence). This CDR3 is CASSLSVRVINTEAFF.

This chain joins TRBV6-2 or TRBV6-3 and TRBJ2-1; absent DNA, TCRdb's TRBD1 call cannot be checked. Germline CDR1 is MNHEY and CDR2 is SVGEGT. The CDR3 spans 16 residues. The CDR3 sequence is CASSPQTGGDYNEQFF.

The chain is built from TRBV29-1 and TRBJ2-5; the TCRdb D gene call, TRBD1, has no DNA to confirm it. CDR3 length: 16 amino acids. CDR1 and CDR2 (germline): SQVTM, ANQGSEA. The CDR3 spells CSVESHSDRYKETQYF.

The chain joins TRBV10-3 to TRBJ2-1; TCRdb's D gene call, TRBD2, goes unchecked for lack of DNA. This CDR3 spans 16 amino acids. Looked up from germline, CDR1 is ENHRY and CDR2 is SYGVKD. The CDR3 sequence: CAISPRDGRADNVQFF.

The chain is built from TRBV5-4 and TRBJ2-7; TCRdb proposes TRBD1, but this gene call is untestable without DNA. The CDR3 has 14 residues. From germline, CDR1 is SGHNT and CDR2 YYREEE (reference sequence). Here the CDR3 reads CASSSGGLSYEQYF.

The V call is TRBV28, the J call TRBJ2-2; TCRdb selects TRBD2, and the lack of DNA leaves this call unchecked. CDR1 and CDR2 (germline): MDHEN, SYDVKM. The CDR3 extends over 14 amino acids. CDR3: CASSLRLAGGELFF.

The chain couples TRBV7-9 to TRBJ1-1. Germline loops: CDR1 SEHNR, CDR2 FQNEAQ (reference sequence). The CDR3 sequence is 13 residues long. The CDR3: CASSATAGAEAFF.

This sequence joins TRBV29-1 and TRBJ2-3; TCRdb outputs TRBD2, but without DNA this stays unchecked. Germline CDR1 and CDR2: SQVTM and ANQGSEA. This CDR3 has 15 amino acids. CDR3 region: CSVELLAARTDTQYF.

The chain joins TRBV27 to TRBJ2-1; the D call from TCRdb, TRBD2, cannot be confirmed without DNA. Germline V CDR1 and CDR2: MNHEY, SMNVEV (reference sequence). This CDR3 is 14 amino acids long. The CDR3 region is CASSLSGGLNEQFF.

The chain recombines TRBV29-1 with TRBJ2-3; the TCRdb D gene call, TRBD2, has no DNA to confirm it. Germline CDR1 reads SQVTM; CDR2 reads ANQGSEA. The CDR3 runs 14 residues. The CDR3 protein is CSVEPTQEGDTQYF.

The chain has TRBV28 and TRBJ2-7; the TCRdb call, TRBD1, lacks DNA for checking. CDR3 size: 16 residues. Per the germline V gene, CDR1 is MDHEN and CDR2 is SYDVKM. This chain's CDR3 is CASSLLDNRPSYEQYF.